This T cell receptor beta chain derives from a study of cytomegalovirus exposure and HLA in healthy donors. Study-wide context: Assignment to the Caucasian-associated ancestry cluster applied to less than 85% of the 300 to 500 genotyped donors. General observations from the study: Equally common other TCR beta chains were less clonally expanded than HLA-associated ones, a later analysis found.

In germline, CDR1 is SGDLS, CDR2 YYNGEE. The CDR3 is 20 amino acids. V lost 4 bases, J lost 0 bases, and 15 bases stayed unmatched. PCR employed 60 Vbeta and 13 Jbeta primers. Only in-frame clones appear in the TCRdb table, and some are missing; sequencing was by immunoSEQ multiplex PCR. The sample yields about 160,000 clones, about 75% seen once. This clone was seen just once. Its specificity is unknown. The chain joins TRBV9 to TRBJ1-3; 11 bases are shared with TRBD1. The source is a female donor in good health and CMV-seronegative. Material for sequencing was PBMCs. The CDR3 here is CASSSRNGTGGKNSGNTIYF. CDR3 DNA: TGTGCCAGCAGCTCGCGAAATGGGACAGGGGGAAAAAACTCTGGAAACACCATATATTTT. Full variable domain (missing parts from reference TRBV9 and TRBJ1-3): DSGVTQTPKHLITATGQRVTLRCSPRSGDLSVYWYQQSLDQGLQFLIQYYNGEERAKGNILERFSAQQFPDLHSELNLSSLELGDSALYFCASSSRNGTGGKNSGNTIYFGEGSWLTVV.